The 32 T cell receptor beta chains listed next were all sequenced from one sample in a study of blood T cell repertoires in COVID-19. Repertoires were generated with immunoSEQ multiplex PCR, while TCRdb's copy carries only in-frame clones and drops some. Of about 200,000 clones in the sample, 86% were seen once. Sequencing was carried out using PBMCs or T cells enriched from blood (not recorded which). Every receptor here comes from a man in his forties with acute COVID-19.

The gene calls are TRBV6-1 and TRBJ2-2; 14 positions match TRBD2. CDR1 and CDR2 (germline): MNHNS, SASEGT. CDR3 length: 17 residues. V was clipped by 3 bases and J by 6 bases; unmatched bases: 6. In nucleotides, the CDR3 is TGTGCCAGCAGTGACCGGACTAGCGGGAGGAGTGCCGGGGAGCTGTTTTTT. Translated: CASSDRTSGRSAGELFF.

The V gene is TRBV6-1, the J gene TRBJ1-2; 10 positions match TRBD1. The CDR3 consists of 14 residues. The V and J ends lost 3 bases and 4 bases, in that order; junction bases with no gene match: 2. In germline, CDR1 is MNHNS, CDR2 SASEGT. This chain's CDR3 is CASSEGQGTYGYTF. Written as DNA, the CDR3 is TGTGCCAGCAGTGAGGGACAGGGGACCTATGGCTACACCTTC.

The chain has TRBV28 and TRBJ2-2; D is undetermined. V dropped 3 bases and J dropped 1 base, with 6 bases sitting between them. The CDR3 consists of 14 residues. The germline V gene has CDR1 MDHEN and CDR2 SYDVKM. The CDR3 region has the DNA TGTGCCAGCAGTTTTCAGTTGAACACCGGGGAGCTGTTTTTT. Translating gives CASSFQLNTGELFF. Full variable domain (remainder filled in from reference TRBV28 and TRBJ2-2): DVKVTQSSRYLVKRTGEKVFLECVQDMDHENMFWYRQDPGLGLRLIYFSYDVKMKEKGDIPEGYSVSREKKERFSLILESASTNQTSMYLCASSFQLNTGELFFGEGSRLTVL.

The CDR3 DNA reads TGTGCCAGCAGCTCCCCCGGCGGGGGTAGCTCCTACGAGCAGTACTTC. This encodes CASSSPGGGSSYEQYF. The V call is TRBV6-6, the J call TRBJ2-7; 7 bases line up with TRBD2. CDR3 length: 16 residues. The V segment lost 6 bases and the J segment 0 bases; nucleotides outside the gene matches: 11. Germline V gene data show CDR1 as MNHNY and CDR2 as SVGAGI (reference sequence).

The chain links TRBV9 to TRBJ2-2; 12 bases are shared with TRBD2. Germline V gene sequence: CDR1 SGDLS, CDR2 YYNGEE. The CDR3 runs 18 residues. V lost 2 bases to trimming and J lost 7 bases; unmatched junction nucleotides: 12. DNA for the CDR3: TGTGCCAGCAGCGTGGCCCCGGGACTAGCGGGTATCGGCGGGGAGCTGTTTTTT. This gives the protein CASSVAPGLAGIGGELFF.

The chain links TRBV5-1 to TRBJ1-1; a possible D gene is TRBD1 (6 bases). There are 14 residues in the CDR3. Trimming left V 5 bases short and J 1 base short, with 12 bases between. In germline, CDR1 is SGHRS, CDR2 YFSETQ. DNA for the CDR3: TGCGCCAGCAGGATGGACAGTACGAACACTGAAGCTTTCTTT. This translates into CASRMDSTNTEAFF. Complete variable domain (other parts from reference TRBV5-1 and TRBJ1-1): KAGVTQTPRYLIKTRGQQVTLSCSPISGHRSVSWYQQTPGQGLQFLFEYFSETQRNKGNFPGRFSGRQFSNSRSEMNVSTLELGDSALYLCASRMDSTNTEAFFGQGTRLTVV.

The V call is TRBV4-3, the J call TRBJ2-2, with D possibly TRBD2 on 6 matching bases. This CDR3 has 17 residues. V lost 0 bases and J lost 13, with 24 bases in between. In germline, CDR1 is LGHNA, CDR2 YSLEER. The CDR3 nucleotides are TGCGCCAGCAGCCAAGATCCCCCGAACAGTGGCCGGGGAGGGCTGTTTTTT. This gives the protein CASSQDPPNSGRGGLFF.

The chain joins TRBV27 to TRBJ1-6; D gene uncertain. Germline CDR1 is MNHEY and CDR2 is SMNVEV (reference sequence). Trimming took 5 bases from V and 7 from J, leaving 15 bases between them. CDR3 length: 15 amino acids. The CDR3 here is CASSPSGSSNSPLHF. DNA of the CDR3: TGTGCCAGCAGTCCGTCCGGGTCTTCGAATTCACCCCTCCACTTT.

This chain links TRBV4-1 with TRBJ2-3, with 7 bases fitting TRBD2. This CDR3 region has 16 residues. Germline trimming cut 0 bases from V and 4 bases from J; bases unmatched to any gene: 7. Germline lookup yields CDR1 MGHRA and CDR2 YSYEKL. The CDR3 region is CASSQEQMSGADTQYF. CDR3 DNA sequence: TGCGCCAGCAGCCAAGAGCAGATGAGCGGGGCAGATACGCAGTATTTT.

This clone showed up just a few times. V gene TRBV18 combines with J gene TRBJ2-1; 9 nucleotides agree with TRBD2. The CDR3 loop spans 16 amino acids. With 6 bases clipped from V and 2 bases from J, the junction kept 8 bases outside the gene matches. In germline, CDR1 is KGHSH, CDR2 LQKENI. CDR3 in amino acids: CASSQLAGVPYNEQFF. CDR3 DNA: TGTGCCAGCTCCCAATTAGCGGGAGTGCCCTACAATGAGCAGTTCTTC.

The rearrangement uses TRBV19 and TRBJ2-7; the match to TRBD2 covers 9 bases. The V segment lost 4 bases and the J segment 0 bases; nucleotides outside the gene matches: 7. There are 16 residues in the CDR3. Germline V CDR1 and CDR2: LNHDA, SQIVND (reference sequence). The CDR3: CASSTASGILSYEQYF. The CDR3 DNA reads as TGTGCCAGTAGTACGGCTAGCGGGATCCTCTCCTACGAGCAGTACTTC.

The chain employs TRBV6-2 or TRBV6-3 and TRBJ1-1, with 9 bases that match TRBD1. This CDR3 comprises 14 residues. V shed 1 base and J 6 bases; nucleotides not matched to a gene: 3. Germline CDR1 reads MNHEY; CDR2 reads SVGEGT. CDR3 region: CASSYYRQGAEAFF. CDR3 sequence (DNA): TGTGCCAGCAGTTACTATAGACAGGGGGCTGAAGCTTTCTTT.

The chain is built from TRBV7-3 and TRBJ2-2; the match to TRBD1 covers 8 bases. V shed 7 bases and J 7 bases; nucleotides not matched to a gene: 8. The CDR3 is 14 amino acids. The germline CDR1 and CDR2 sequences are SGHTA and FQGTGA. The CDR3 loop reads CASKDRASIGELFF. The DNA for the CDR3 is TGTGCCAGCAAGGACAGGGCGTCCATCGGGGAGCTGTTTTTT.

This clone was counted once. The chain combines TRBV7-2 with TRBJ2-1; weak D call: TRBD1 (5 bases). V lost 2 bases to trimming and J lost 8 bases, with 16 bases between them. Germline V gene sequence: CDR1 SGHTA, CDR2 FQGNSA. CDR3 length equals 15 residues. The CDR3 loop is CASSLRKGKAHEQFF. In nucleotides, the CDR3 is TGTGCCAGCAGCTTAAGGAAGGGGAAAGCCCATGAGCAGTTCTTC.

This clone was counted a single time. The V and J genes are TRBV6-4 and TRBJ1-2; TRBD1 aligns across 10 bases. There are 15 residues in the CDR3. Germline CDR1 MRHNA, CDR2 SNTAGT. The trim removed 6 bases at V and 4 bases at J, leaving 8 bases unmatched. Here the CDR3 reads CASRAGTGEAYGYTF. In nucleotides, the CDR3 is TGTGCCAGCAGAGCCGGGACAGGGGAGGCCTATGGCTACACCTTC.

The rearrangement links TRBV5-1 to TRBJ2-7; D gene uncertain. The CDR3 has 15 amino acids. The V gene lost 0 bases and the J gene lost 3 bases, with 13 bases spanning the gap. The germline gives CDR1 SGHRS, CDR2 YFSETQ. The CDR3 here is CASSLAWSEVYEQYF. The DNA for the CDR3 is TGCGCCAGCAGCTTGGCCTGGTCAGAAGTCTACGAGCAGTACTTC.

The chain employs TRBV18 and TRBJ1-1; TRBD1 aligns across 10 bases. The CDR3 spans 17 residues. Germline-derived CDR1 and CDR2 are KGHSH and LQKENI. Trimming removed 3 bases from V and 6 bases from J; junction bases left unmatched: 13. CDR3 loop: CASSPGQGIQTTAEAFF. For the CDR3, the DNA is TGTGCCAGCTCACCGGGACAGGGGATCCAAACCACCGCTGAAGCTTTCTTT. Full variable domain (rest looked up from reference TRBV18 and TRBJ1-1): NAGVMQNPRHLVRRRGQEARLRCSPMKGHSHVYWYRQLPEEGLKFMVYLQKENIIDESGMPKERFSAEFPKEGPSILRIQQVVRGDSAAYFCASSPGQGIQTTAEAFFGQGTRLTVV.

V is TRBV12-3 or TRBV12-4 and J is TRBJ1-5; D remains ambiguous. The CDR3 contains 13 residues. Trimming pared 4 bases from V and 5 bases from J, leaving 9 bases between. The CDR3 DNA reads as TGTGCCAGCAGTTGGGGAGGGCATCAGCCCCAGCATTTT. Translating gives CASSWGGHQPQHF.

The chain uses TRBV2 and TRBJ1-5; 10 bases align to TRBD1. Germline V lookup: CDR1 SNHLY, CDR2 FYNNEI. The V gene end was trimmed by 6 bases and the J gene end by 6 bases; junction bases not matched to a gene: 8. The CDR3 totals 15 residues. CDR3 protein: CASRGTGAVSQPQHF. In DNA, the CDR3 is TGTGCCAGCAGAGGGACAGGGGCGGTCAGTCAGCCCCAGCATTTT. Supplemented by reference TRBV2 and TRBJ1-5, the full variable domain reads EPEVTQTPSHQVTQMGQEVILRCVPISNHLYFYWYRQILGQKVEFLVSFYNNEISEKSEIFDDQFSVERPDGSNFTLKIRSTKLEDSAMYFCASRGTGAVSQPQHFGDGTRLSIL.

The chain combines TRBV29-1 with TRBJ2-4; tentatively, D is TRBD2 (5 bases). This CDR3 is 12 amino acids long. CDR1 SQVTM and CDR2 ANQGSEA come from the germline V gene. V was cut by 1 base and J by 7 bases, with 8 bases left in between. CDR3 amino acids: CSVEGGLNIQYF. The CDR3 coding sequence is TGCAGCGTTGAAGGAGGGCTTAACATTCAGTACTTC.

The CDR3 bases are TGTGCCAGCAGCACCCGACTAGCGGGCTACAACACCGGGGAGCTGTTTTTT. It encodes CASSTRLAGYNTGELFF. This chain joins TRBV9 and TRBJ2-2; 10 nucleotides line up with TRBD2. V was clipped by 4 bases and J by 2 bases; unmatched bases: 8. The germline V gene has CDR1 SGDLS and CDR2 YYNGEE. This CDR3 is 17 amino acids long.

The gene calls are TRBV6-5 and TRBJ1-6; D call uncertain. Trimming took 5 bases from V and 3 from J, leaving 8 bases between them. Germline V gene data show CDR1 as MNHEY and CDR2 as SVGAGI. CDR3 length equals 14 residues. CDR3 nucleotides: TGTGCCAGCAGTCCCGCGGACTATAATTCACCCCTCCACTTT. Amino acids: CASSPADYNSPLHF.

This rearrangement joins TRBV24-1 to TRBJ1-4; 12 positions agree with TRBD1. The CDR3 is made up of 15 amino acids. CDR1 KGHDR and CDR2 SFDVKD come from the germline V gene. The trim removed 8 bases at V and 7 bases at J, leaving 7 bases unmatched. This CDR3 reads CATTGTGGEGEKLFF. As DNA, the CDR3 is TGTGCCACCACCGGGACAGGGGGCGAAGGTGAAAAACTGTTTTTT.

The V call is TRBV7-2, the J call TRBJ2-4; 11 nucleotides align to TRBD2. This CDR3 contains 15 residues. Trimming at V came to 0 bases and at J to 6 bases, leaving 1 base not matched to a gene. Germline lookup yields CDR1 SGHTA and CDR2 FQGNSA. CDR3 sequence: CASSLALAGGNIQYF. CDR3 sequence (DNA): TGTGCCAGCAGCTTAGCTCTAGCGGGGGGAAACATTCAGTACTTC.

This chain links TRBV9 with TRBJ1-2; no reliable D call. Trimming took 3 bases from V and 5 from J, leaving 11 bases between them. Germline lookup yields CDR1 SGDLS and CDR2 YYNGEE. This CDR3 contains 13 residues. CDR3 DNA sequence: TGTGCCAGCAGCGCAGACACCGGATATGGCTACACCTTC. This encodes CASSADTGYGYTF. The full variable domain, its missing parts supplied by reference TRBV9 and TRBJ1-2, is DSGVTQTPKHLITATGQRVTLRCSPRSGDLSVYWYQQSLDQGLQFLIQYYNGEERAKGNILERFSAQQFPDLHSELNLSSLELGDSALYFCASSADTGYGYTFGSGTRLTVV.

The chain joins TRBV28 to TRBJ1-5; D is unresolved. Per the germline V gene, CDR1 is MDHEN and CDR2 is SYDVKM. The CDR3 is 15 residues long. V lost 3 bases to trimming and J lost 4 bases, with 13 bases between them. CDR3 DNA: TGTGCCAGCAGTTTTTTCGCGGGCTGGAATCAGCCCCAGCATTTT. Protein product: CASSFFAGWNQPQHF.

This rearrangement joins TRBV19 to TRBJ1-5, with TRBD1 matching over 10 bases. Germline V gene data show CDR1 as LNHDA and CDR2 as SQIVND (reference sequence). V shed 10 bases, J shed 4 bases, and the junction held 7 bases outside the gene matches. The CDR3 has 14 amino acids. CDR3 coding DNA: TGTGCCACTGTCCCGGGACAGGGGAATCAGCCCCAGCATTTT. This encodes CATVPGQGNQPQHF.

J is TRBJ2-7 and V is TRBV7-9, with 7 nucleotides matching TRBD1. This CDR3 has 14 amino acids. After removal of 5 bases from V and 2 bases from J, the junction contained 6 bases not matched to a gene. Germline lookup yields CDR1 SEHNR and CDR2 FQNEAQ (reference sequence). The CDR3 spells CASSPPGTAYEQYF. In DNA, the CDR3 is TGTGCCAGCAGCCCCCCCGGGACAGCCTACGAGCAGTACTTC.

The chain uses TRBV9 and TRBJ1-1, with a tentative D call TRBD1 (5 bases). Trimming took off 5 bases at V and 1 base at J, with 15 bases between the two ends. Per germline, CDR1 SGDLS and CDR2 YYNGEE. CDR3 length: 15 amino acids. The CDR3 spells CASSEHRTPNTEAFF. CDR3 bases: TGTGCCAGCAGTGAGCACAGGACACCGAACACTGAAGCTTTCTTT.

This CDR3 reads CASRPTGGLNTEAFF. In DNA form, the CDR3 reads TGTGCCAGCAGACCGACAGGGGGCTTGAACACTGAAGCTTTCTTT. The genes are TRBV28 and TRBJ1-1; TRBD1 aligns across 10 bases. Looked up from germline, CDR1 is MDHEN and CDR2 is SYDVKM. CDR3 length: 15 residues. V lost 6 bases and J lost 0; bases outside the gene matches: 4.

The rearrangement links TRBV7-7 to TRBJ2-5; TRBD1 aligns across 7 bases. The CDR3 has 15 residues. J was trimmed by 5 bases and V by 5 bases; bases with no gene match: 11. Germline V gene data show CDR1 as SSHAT and CDR2 as FNYEAQ (reference sequence). This chain's CDR3 is CASSPWKGAGETQYF. The DNA of the CDR3 is TGTGCCAGCAGCCCATGGAAGGGGGCAGGGGAGACCCAGTACTTC.

A single count supports this clone. The chain is built from TRBV7-8 and TRBJ1-5; unclear D gene. V shed 4 bases and J shed 6 bases, with 10 bases lying between them. The CDR3 extends over 13 amino acids. Germline V gene sequence: CDR1 SGHVS, CDR2 FQNEAQ. The CDR3 DNA sequence: TGTGCCAGCAGCTACACCTCCAGTCAGCCCCAGCATTTT. This codes for CASSYTSSQPQHF.